This T cell receptor beta chain was profiled in a study of blood T cell repertoires in COVID-19. The V gene lost 4 bases and the J gene lost 0 bases, with 13 bases spanning the gap. CDR1 is SGHRS and CDR2 is YFSETQ in the germline V gene. CDR3 length: 15 amino acids. Profiling relied on immunoSEQ multiplex PCR, and the TCRdb table lists in-frame clones only, not all of them. The sample has some 200,000 clones; roughly nine tenths are singletons. The chain employs TRBV5-1 and TRBJ1-1; no reliable D call. The sample consisted of peripheral blood. The receptor's source is a woman aged 60-70 years with COVID-19, enrolled during active disease. The DNA for the CDR3 is TGCGCCAGCAGCAAGGCGCCGGAGGTGAACACTGAAGCTTTCTTT. Amino acid sequence: CASSKAPEVNTEAFF. Using reference TRBV5-1 and TRBJ1-1 for the parts outside the CDR3, the full variable domain is KAGVTQTPRYLIKTRGQQVTLSCSPISGHRSVSWYQQTPGQGLQFLFEYFSETQRNKGNFPGRFSGRQFSNSRSEMNVSTLELGDSALYLCASSKAPEVNTEAFFGQGTRLTVV.